These T cell receptor beta chains were read from a single sample in a study of cytomegalovirus exposure and HLA in healthy donors. Method: immunoSEQ multiplex PCR; TCRdb's copy keeps in-frame clones and lacks some. The sample has about 150,000 clones; 80% to 90% are singletons. The sample was PBMCs. These TCRs come from a male donor in good health and CMV-seronegative. CDR3s include the opening cysteine and the closing phenylalanine or tryptophan. Rows may omit the clone size; those that give it use once, few, many or a size class.

V: TRBV12-5; size: NA; CDR3: CASGLVLRGGGDTEAFF
V: TRBV7-6; size: NA; CDR3: CASSLGTSGGSYEQYF
V: TRBV28; size: NA; CDR3: CASSNMYEQYF
V: TRBV7-7; size: NA; CDR3: CASSPGTGNTGELFF
V: TRBV10-3; size: NA; CDR3: CAISESRLAGGTGTQYF
V: TRBV28; size: NA; CDR3: CASNIGTTRTDTQYF
V: TRBV2; size: NA; CDR3: CASRGGQRKQETQYF
V: TRBV27; size: NA; CDR3: CASSLLSGRDNEKLFF
V: TRBV29-1; size: once; CDR3: CSVEMPQLAGLYNEQFF
V: TRBV28; size: NA; CDR3: CASYNYGYTF
V: TRBV6-5; size: few; CDR3: CASSYRTESNTEAFF
V: TRBV5-5; size: NA; CDR3: CASSFGTSGGNYNEQFF
V: TRBV6-5; size: few; CDR3: CASSGLYEQYF
V: TRBV9; size: NA; CDR3: CASSVAASGPTSGNTIYF
V: TRBV6-7; size: NA; CDR3: CASKDVEGLAGTYEQYF
V: TRBV5-1; size: NA; CDR3: CASSSSVTYNEQFF
V: TRBV21-1; size: NA; CDR3: CASSNALAGRRSYEQYF
V: TRBV7-9; size: NA; CDR3: CASSSGSGTSGIVEQFF